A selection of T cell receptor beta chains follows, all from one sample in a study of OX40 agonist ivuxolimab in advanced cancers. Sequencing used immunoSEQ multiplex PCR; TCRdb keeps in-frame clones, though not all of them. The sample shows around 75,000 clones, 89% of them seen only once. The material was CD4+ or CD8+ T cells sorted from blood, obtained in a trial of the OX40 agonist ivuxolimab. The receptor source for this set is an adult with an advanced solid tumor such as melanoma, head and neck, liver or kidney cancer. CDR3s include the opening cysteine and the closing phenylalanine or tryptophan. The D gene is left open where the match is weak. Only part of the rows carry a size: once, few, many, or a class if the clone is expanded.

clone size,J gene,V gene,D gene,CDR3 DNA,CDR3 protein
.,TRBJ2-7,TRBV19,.,TGTGCCAGTAGTATAGACTCTCGGACAGCCTACGAGCAGTACTTC,CASSIDSRTAYEQYF
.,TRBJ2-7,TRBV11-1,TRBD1,TGTGCCAGCAGCTTTGGGGACAGGGGCTACGAGCAGTACTTC,CASSFGDRGYEQYF
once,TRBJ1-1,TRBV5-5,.,TGTGCCAGCAGCTTCCCGGTGTACACTGAAGCTTTCTTT,CASSFPVYTEAFF
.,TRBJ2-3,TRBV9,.,TGTGCCAGCAGCCCGATCAGCCGAGGCGATACGCAGTATTTT,CASSPISRGDTQYF
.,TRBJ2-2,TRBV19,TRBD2,TGTGCCAGTAGTATTGGAGCGGGAGGGCCCGGGGAGCTGTTTTTT,CASSIGAGGPGELFF
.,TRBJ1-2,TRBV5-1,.,TGCGCCAGCAGCTTGGAGGCGGGGCAGTACTATGGCTACACCTTC,CASSLEAGQYYGYTF
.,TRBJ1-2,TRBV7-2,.,TGTGCCAGCAGCTTTCCGGAGGTACGGTATGGCTACACCTTC,CASSFPEVRYGYTF
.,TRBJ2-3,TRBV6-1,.,TGTGCCAGCAGTGAATTGGGCTCCACAGATACGCAGTATTTT,CASSELGSTDTQYF
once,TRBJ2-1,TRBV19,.,TGTGCCAGTAGTATAAAGGCTAGTTCAGTTAATGAGCAGTTCTTC,CASSIKASSVNEQFF
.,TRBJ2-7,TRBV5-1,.,TGCGCCAGCAGCTTGGGACACCGTCGCAACGAGCAGTACTTC,CASSLGHRRNEQYF
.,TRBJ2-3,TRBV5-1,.,TGCGCCAGCAGCTTGGAGTTTCGCACAGATACGCAGTATTTT,CASSLEFRTDTQYF
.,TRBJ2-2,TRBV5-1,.,TGCGCCAGCAGCAGTCAGGGGCAGGCCACCGGGGAGCTGTTTTTT,CASSSQGQATGELFF
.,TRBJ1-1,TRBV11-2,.,TGTGCCAGCAGCTTAGATCGAAGCCTCAACACTGAAGCTTTCTTT,CASSLDRSLNTEAFF
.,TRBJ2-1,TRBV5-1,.,TGCGCCAGCAGGGAGGTGAACAATGAGCAGTTCTTC,CASREVNNEQFF
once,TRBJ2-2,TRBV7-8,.,TGTGCCAGCAGCTTAGGGAACACCGGGGAGCTGTTTTTT,CASSLGNTGELFF
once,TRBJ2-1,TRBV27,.,TGTGCCAGCAGGACTAGTGGAGGCTATGAGCAGTTCTTC,CASRTSGGYEQFF
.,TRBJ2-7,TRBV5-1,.,TGCGCCAGCAGCTTAGGGACCAAGGGGGACGAGCAGTACTTC,CASSLGTKGDEQYF
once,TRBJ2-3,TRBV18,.,TGTGCCAGCTCTCAAGAAGGGGATACGCAGTATTTT,CASSQEGDTQYF
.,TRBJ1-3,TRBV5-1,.,TGCGCCAGCAGCTTGGAAGGGGTCGGAAACACCATATATTTT,CASSLEGVGNTIYF
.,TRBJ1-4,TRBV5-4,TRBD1,TGTGCCAGCAGCGACCGGACAGGGGCTAGAACTAATGAAAAACTGTTTTTT,CASSDRTGARTNEKLFF
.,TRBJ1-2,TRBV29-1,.,TGCAGCGTTGAAGATCCGGGGTCCTATGGCTACACCTTC,CSVEDPGSYGYTF
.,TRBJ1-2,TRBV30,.,TGTGCCCGTACAGTAGGCGGTTACTATGGCTACACCTTC,CARTVGGYYGYTF
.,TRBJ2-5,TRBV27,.,TGTGCCAGCAGTTTAACGGGGAGCAACCTAGGGGAGACCCAGTACTTC,CASSLTGSNLGETQYF
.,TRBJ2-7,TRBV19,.,TGTGCCAGTAGCGGACCCGGGACTTCGACCTACGAGCAGTACTTC,CASSGPGTSTYEQYF
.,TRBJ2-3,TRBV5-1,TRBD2,TGCGCCAGCAGTTACCGCCCGGGGACAGGCTTTCTAGCGGGAGGTGATAGCACAGATACGCAGTATTTT,CASSYRPGTGFLAGGDSTDTQYF
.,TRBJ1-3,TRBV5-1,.,TGCGCCAGCAGTCAAAACAGGGATACAAACACCATATATTTT,CASSQNRDTNTIYF
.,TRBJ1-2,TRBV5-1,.,TGCGCCAGCAGCCCCCTCGCAGGGAACTATGGCTACACCTTC,CASSPLAGNYGYTF
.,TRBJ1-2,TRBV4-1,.,TGCGCCAGCAGCCAAGAACGGTACTATGGCTACACCTTC,CASSQERYYGYTF
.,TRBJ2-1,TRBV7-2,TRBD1,TGTGCCAGCAGCTGGGGACAGGGTGGAAATGAGCAGTTCTTC,CASSWGQGGNEQFF
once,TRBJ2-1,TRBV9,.,TGTGCCAGCAGCCCCCGCGACCCGATCTACAATGAGCAGTTCTTC,CASSPRDPIYNEQFF
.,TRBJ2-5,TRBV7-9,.,TGTGCCAGCAGTCCCCAAGAGACCCAGTACTTC,CASSPQETQYF
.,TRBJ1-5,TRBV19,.,TGTGCCAGTGCCGGGAGGGGGTTTTTCAATCAGCCCCAGCATTTT,CASAGRGFFNQPQHF
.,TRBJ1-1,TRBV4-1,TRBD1,TGCGCCAGCAGCCAAGATGCCGGACAGGGGACCATGAACACTGAAGCTTTCTTT,CASSQDAGQGTMNTEAFF
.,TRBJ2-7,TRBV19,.,TGTGCCACTAAAGTCCGAGGCTCCTACGAGCAGTACTTC,CATKVRGSYEQYF
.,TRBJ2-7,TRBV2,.,TGTGCCAGCAGTGAGGCGGGGGAGCAGTACTTC,CASSEAGEQYF
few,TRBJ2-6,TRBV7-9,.,TGTGCCCTCCTAGCACCCTCCCGGGACAAAAGCTCTGGGGCCAACGTCCTGACTTTC,CALLAPSRDKSSGANVLTF
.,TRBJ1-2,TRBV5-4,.,TGTGCCAGCACCTCGAGGGGTTGGGATGGCTACACCTTC,CASTSRGWDGYTF
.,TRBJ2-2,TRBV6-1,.,TGTGCCAGCAGTGTACCCCGGGGGCTGAGGACCGGGGAGCTGTTTTTT,CASSVPRGLRTGELFF
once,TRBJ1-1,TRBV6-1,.,TGTGCCAGCAGTGAAAGGGAGCCGGACACTGAAGCTTTCTTT,CASSEREPDTEAFF
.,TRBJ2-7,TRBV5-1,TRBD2,TGCGCCAGCAGCTTGGATCCAGCGGGAGGGTCGGGCGAGCAGTACTTC,CASSLDPAGGSGEQYF
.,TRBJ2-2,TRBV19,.,TGTGCCAGTAGTAACCCCATACTGGCGGCACCGGGGGAGCTGTTTTTT,CASSNPILAAPGELFF
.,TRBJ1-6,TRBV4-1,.,TGCGCCAGCAGCCAAGGGCCTGACAGAAATTCACCCCTCCACTTT,CASSQGPDRNSPLHF
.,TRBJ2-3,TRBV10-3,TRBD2,TGTGCCATCAGGGCTAGCGGTTCCACAGATACGCAGTATTTT,CAIRASGSTDTQYF
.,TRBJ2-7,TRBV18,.,TGTGCCAGCTCACCAAGGCTAGCGCGGGGATGGAACGAGCAGTACTTC,CASSPRLARGWNEQYF
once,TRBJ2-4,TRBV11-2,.,TGTGCCAGCGGAAGAACTACAGGGGAGGGTGACATTCAGTACTTC,CASGRTTGEGDIQYF
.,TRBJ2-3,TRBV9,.,TGTGCCAGCAGCGTAGATAGGGGTGAAGGCACAGATACGCAGTATTTT,CASSVDRGEGTDTQYF
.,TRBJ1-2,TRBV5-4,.,TGTGCCAGCAGCTTGAGGTCAGAACCTGGCTATGGCTACACCTTC,CASSLRSEPGYGYTF